This entry is about one TCR beta chain. What it binds is unknown. TCRdb's copy holds only in-frame clones and misses some; the assay was immunoSEQ multiplex PCR. Of tens of thousands of clones listed, 75% to 85% are singletons. This sample stems from a study of OX40 agonist ivuxolimab in advanced cancers. Study background: Patients treated during dose escalation were battling hepatocellular carcinoma, melanoma, renal cell or head and neck cancer. General study points: There was clonal expansion of CD4+ and CD8+ blood T cells by week 6 at 0.1 to 3.0 mg/kg. Low normalized T-cell clonal expansion was additionally recorded for some nonresponders.

Per the germline V gene, CDR1 is PRHDT and CDR2 is FYEKMQ (reference sequence). The V segment lost 6 bases and the J segment 2 bases; nucleotides outside the gene matches: 19. CDR3 length: 20 amino acids. The TCR comes from an adult with an advanced solid tumor such as melanoma, head and neck, liver or kidney cancer. The gene calls are TRBV13 and TRBJ2-3; 11 positions agree with TRBD2. Sequences were derived from CD4+ or CD8+ T cells sorted from blood, sampled in a trial of the OX40 agonist ivuxolimab. CDR3 sequence reads: CASSRSGVLAGVTITDTQYF. The CDR3 nucleotides read TGTGCCAGCAGTAGATCAGGGGTACTAGCGGGGGTTACTATCACAGATACGCAGTATTTT.